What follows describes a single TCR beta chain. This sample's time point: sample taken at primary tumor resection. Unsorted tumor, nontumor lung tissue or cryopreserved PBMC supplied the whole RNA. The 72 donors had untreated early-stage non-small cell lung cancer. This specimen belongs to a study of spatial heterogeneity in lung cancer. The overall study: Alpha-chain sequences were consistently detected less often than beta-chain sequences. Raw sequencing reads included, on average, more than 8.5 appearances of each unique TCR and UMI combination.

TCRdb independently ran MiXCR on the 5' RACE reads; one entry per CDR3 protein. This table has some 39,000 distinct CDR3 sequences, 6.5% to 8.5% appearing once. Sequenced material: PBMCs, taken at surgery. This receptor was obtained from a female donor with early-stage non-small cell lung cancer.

CDR3 amino acids: CASCLGGWIQPQHF. In DNA form, the CDR3 reads TGTGCCAGCTGCCTGGGGGGATGGATTCAGCCCCAGCATTTT. The chain joins TRBV2 to TRBJ1-5; a possible D gene is TRBD1 (5 bases). CDR1 and CDR2 from the germline V gene are SNHLY and FYNNEI. The V end was cut by 8 bases, the J end by 6 bases, with 17 bases between. The length of the CDR3 is 14 residues.